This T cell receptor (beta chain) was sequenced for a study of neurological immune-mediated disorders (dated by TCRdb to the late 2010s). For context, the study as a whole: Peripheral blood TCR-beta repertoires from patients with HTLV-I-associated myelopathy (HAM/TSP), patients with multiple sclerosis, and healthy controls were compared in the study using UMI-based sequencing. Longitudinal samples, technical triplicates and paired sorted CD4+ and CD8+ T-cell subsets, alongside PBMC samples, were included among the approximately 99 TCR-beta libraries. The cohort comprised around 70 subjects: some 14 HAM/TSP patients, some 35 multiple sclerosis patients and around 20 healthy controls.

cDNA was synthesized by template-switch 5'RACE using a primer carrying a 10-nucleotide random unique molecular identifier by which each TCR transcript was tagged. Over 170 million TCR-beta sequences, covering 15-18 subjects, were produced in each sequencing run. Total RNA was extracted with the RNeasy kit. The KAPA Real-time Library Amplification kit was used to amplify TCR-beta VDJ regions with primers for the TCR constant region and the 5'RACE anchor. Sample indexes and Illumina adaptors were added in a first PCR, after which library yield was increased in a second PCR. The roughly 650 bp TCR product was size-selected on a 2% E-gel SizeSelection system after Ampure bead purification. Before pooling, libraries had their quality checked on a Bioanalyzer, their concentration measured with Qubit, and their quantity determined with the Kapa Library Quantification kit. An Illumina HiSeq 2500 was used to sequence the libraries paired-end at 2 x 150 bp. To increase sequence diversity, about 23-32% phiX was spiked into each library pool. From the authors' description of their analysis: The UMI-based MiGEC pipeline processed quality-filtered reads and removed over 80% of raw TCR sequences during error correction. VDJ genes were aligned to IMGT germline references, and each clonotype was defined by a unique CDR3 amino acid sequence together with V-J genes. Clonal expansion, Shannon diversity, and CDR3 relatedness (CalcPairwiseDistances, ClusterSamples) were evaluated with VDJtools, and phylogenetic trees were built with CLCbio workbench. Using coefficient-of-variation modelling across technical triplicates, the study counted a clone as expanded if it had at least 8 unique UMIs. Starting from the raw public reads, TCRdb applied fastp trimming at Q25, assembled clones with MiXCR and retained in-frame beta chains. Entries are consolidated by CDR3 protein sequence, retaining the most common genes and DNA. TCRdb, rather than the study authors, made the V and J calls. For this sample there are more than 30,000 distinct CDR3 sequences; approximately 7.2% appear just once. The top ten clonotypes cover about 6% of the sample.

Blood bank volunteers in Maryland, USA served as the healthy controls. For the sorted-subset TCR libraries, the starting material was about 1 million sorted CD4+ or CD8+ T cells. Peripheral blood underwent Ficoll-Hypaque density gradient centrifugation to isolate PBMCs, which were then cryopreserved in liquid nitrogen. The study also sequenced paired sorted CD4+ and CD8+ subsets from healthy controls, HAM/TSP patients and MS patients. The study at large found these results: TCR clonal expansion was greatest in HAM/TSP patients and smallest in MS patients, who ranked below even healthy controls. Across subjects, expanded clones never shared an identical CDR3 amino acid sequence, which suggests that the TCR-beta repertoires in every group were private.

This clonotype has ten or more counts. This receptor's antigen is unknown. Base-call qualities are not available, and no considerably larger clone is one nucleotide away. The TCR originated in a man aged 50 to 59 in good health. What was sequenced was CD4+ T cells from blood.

The DNA sequence follows: TGTGCCAGCAGCTCGAGGAAGGTAGATACGCAGTATTTT. This yields the protein CASSSRKVDTQYF. The sequence links TRBV7-2 to TRBJ2-3; the D gene cannot be resolved reliably. CDR1 SGHTA and CDR2 FQGNSA are derived from the germline V gene. Trimming takes 4 bases from V and 5 bases from J, and the germline ends sit 10 bases apart. Inclusive of the bounding cysteine and phenylalanine, the CDR3 is 13 residues long. CDR3 DNA only is kept here, 39 bases in frame from base 1.